This record looks at one T cell receptor (beta chain) sequence and its context. As yet, its antigen is unknown. These data are taken from a study of long-term antiretroviral therapy in people with HIV. Every single participant having HIV got treatment inside the United States. The samples comprised roughly 1-11 million cryopreserved PBMC ahead of DNA extraction. Whole-study results and caveats: Pre-ART clonal expansions dominated every time point's repertoire.

The CDR3 contains 15 residues. V shed 8 bases and J shed 1 base, with 15 bases lying between them. Germline CDR1 and CDR2: MGHDK and SYGVNS. Survey-level resolution applied to immunoSEQ assay v3.0. Sequencing was performed with immunoSEQ multiplex PCR; in TCRdb, only in-frame clones are kept and a portion is missing. The data contain approximately 30,000 clones, roughly three quarters of them singletons. The sample here was unsorted PBMCs, taken 1.9 years after starting antiretroviral therapy. The TCR sequence derives from a man between 18 and 35 years old with HIV. V is TRBV25-1 and J is TRBJ2-1; TRBD2 might be the D (7 bases). CDR3 sequence: CASGGRGKSYNEQFF. The DNA for the CDR3 is TGTGCCAGCGGGGGGCGGGGGAAATCCTACAATGAGCAGTTCTTC.